Presented here are 7 T cell receptor beta chains from one specimen sequenced in a study of identical twins. TCRdb re-called the 5' RACE reads through MiXCR, storing one row per CDR3 protein. The sample has about 520,000 distinct CDR3 sequences, roughly a fifth seen once; the top ten hold about 0.91%. These data were also reused for a study on T cells expressing NK-cell markers.

Input material: CD4+ T cells sorted from blood. The source is a woman aged 18 to 35 in good health.

The chain recombines TRBV7-2 with TRBJ1-6; a weak D match, TRBD1 (5 bases). The germline V and J ends were trimmed by 5 bases and 0 bases, with 20 bases remaining between them. CDR1 is SGHTA, CDR2 FQGNSA, per germline. The CDR3 is 19 amino acids. The CDR3: CASSLRAGPQSSYNSPLHF. The CDR3 bases are TGTGCCAGCAGCCTTAGGGCAGGGCCCCAGAGCTCCTATAATTCACCCCTCCACTTT.

This clonotype was counted a few times. J is TRBJ2-3 and V is TRBV6-1, with a tentative D call TRBD1 (5 bases). V was clipped by 3 bases and J by 5 bases, with 6 bases between them. There are 12 residues in the CDR3. Germline CDR1 reads MNHNS; CDR2 reads SASEGT. The CDR3 DNA reads as TGTGCCAGCAGTGAGGGGCAAGATACGCAGTATTTT. Translating it yields CASSEGQDTQYF.

This clonotype was counted at least ten times. V and J are TRBV29-1 and TRBJ1-1; D is undetermined. Germline V gene lookup returns CDR1 SQVTM and CDR2 ANQGSEA. The V end was cut by 4 bases, the J end by 1 base, with 10 bases between. The CDR3 contains 13 residues. The CDR3 sequence: CSVVRHTNTEAFF. The CDR3 DNA is TGCAGCGTTGTTAGACACACGAACACTGAAGCTTTCTTT.

In its sample, this clonotype was seen many times. The rearrangement links TRBV29-1 to TRBJ2-3; D may be TRBD2 (6 bases). This CDR3 has 14 residues. The V gene lost 5 bases and the J gene lost 0 bases, with 12 bases spanning the gap. Germline V CDR1 and CDR2: SQVTM, ANQGSEA. CDR3 residues: CSVSLATSTDTQYF. CDR3 nucleotide sequence: TGCAGCGTTTCTCTAGCGACTAGCACAGATACGCAGTATTTT.

This chain connects TRBV20-1 to TRBJ1-5; unclear D gene. With 6 bases removed from V and 4 bases from J, the gap between germline ends came to 16 bases. This CDR3 is 14 amino acids long. Germline V CDR1 and CDR2: DFQATT, SNEGSKA (reference sequence). The CDR3 DNA reads as TGCAGTGCCCGGAGGTCTCCTGGGAATCAGCCCCAGCATTTT. This gives the protein CSARRSPGNQPQHF.

This clonotype has a handful of counts. This chain links TRBV5-1 with TRBJ2-1; no clear D. Germline CDR1 SGHRS, CDR2 YFSETQ. CDR3 length: 11 residues. V shed 4 bases and J shed 8 bases, with 7 bases lying between them. CDR3 bases: TGCGCCAGCAGCCAGATACATGAGCAGTTCTTC. As protein: CASSQIHEQFF.

Only a few counts were recorded for this clonotype. The chain carries TRBV20-1 and TRBJ1-5, with 10 bases fitting TRBD1. CDR3 length: 16 residues. J lost 4 bases, V lost 0 bases, and 6 bases had no gene match. Germline V gene sequence: CDR1 DFQATT, CDR2 SNEGSKA (reference sequence). CDR3 sequence (DNA): TGCAGTGCTAGAGATAGGCGACAGGGGGCAAATCAGCCCCAGCATTTT. Amino acids: CSARDRRQGANQPQHF.